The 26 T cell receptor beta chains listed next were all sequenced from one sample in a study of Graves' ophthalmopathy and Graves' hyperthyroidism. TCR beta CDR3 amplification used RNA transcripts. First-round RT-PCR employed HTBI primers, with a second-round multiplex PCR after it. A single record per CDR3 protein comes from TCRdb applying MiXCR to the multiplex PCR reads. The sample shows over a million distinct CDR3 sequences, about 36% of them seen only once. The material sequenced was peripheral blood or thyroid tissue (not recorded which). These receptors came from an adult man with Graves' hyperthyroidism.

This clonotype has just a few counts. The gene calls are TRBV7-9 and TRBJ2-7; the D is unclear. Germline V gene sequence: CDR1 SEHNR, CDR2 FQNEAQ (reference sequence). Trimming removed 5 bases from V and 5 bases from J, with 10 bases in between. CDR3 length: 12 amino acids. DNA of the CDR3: TGTGCCAGCAGCCCCCAGATGGACGAGCAGTACTTC. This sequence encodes CASSPQMDEQYF.

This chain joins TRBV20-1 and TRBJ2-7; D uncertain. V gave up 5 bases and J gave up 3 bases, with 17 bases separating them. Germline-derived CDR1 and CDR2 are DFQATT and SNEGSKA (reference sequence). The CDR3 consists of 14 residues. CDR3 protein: CSAETAKTHYEQYF. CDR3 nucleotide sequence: TGCAGTGCTGAGACGGCAAAAACCCACTACGAGCAGTACTTC.

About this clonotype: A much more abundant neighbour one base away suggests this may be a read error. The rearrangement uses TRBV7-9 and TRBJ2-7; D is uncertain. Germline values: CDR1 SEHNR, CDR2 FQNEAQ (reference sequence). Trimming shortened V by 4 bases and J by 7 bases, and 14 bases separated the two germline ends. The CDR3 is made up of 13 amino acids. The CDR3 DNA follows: TGTGCCAGCAGCTCCCCACCCTCGGGTGAGCAGTACTTC. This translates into CASSSPPSGEQYF.

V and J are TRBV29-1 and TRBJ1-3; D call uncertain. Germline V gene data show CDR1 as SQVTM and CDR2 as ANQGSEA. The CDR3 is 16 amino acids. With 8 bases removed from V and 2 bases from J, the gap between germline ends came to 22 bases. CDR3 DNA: TGCAGCCAGAATGAAAGGGTAGTAGTACCTGGAAACACCATATATTTT. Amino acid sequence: CSQNERVVVPGNTIYF.

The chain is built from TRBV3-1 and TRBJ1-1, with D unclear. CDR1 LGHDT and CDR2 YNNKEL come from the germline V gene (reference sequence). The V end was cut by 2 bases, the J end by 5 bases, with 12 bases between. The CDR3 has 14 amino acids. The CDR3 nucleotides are TGTGCCAGCAGCCAATTGAGTGGTCCGACTGAAGCTTTCTTT. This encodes CASSQLSGPTEAFF.

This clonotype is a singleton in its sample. CDR3 loop: CASSLGRTGRSYEQYF. In nucleotides, the CDR3 is TGTGCCAGCAGCTTAGGACGGACAGGGAGGTCCTACGAGCAGTACTTC. The chain joins TRBV7-9 to TRBJ2-7; 8 nucleotides line up with TRBD1. Germline CDR1 is SEHNR and CDR2 is FQNEAQ (reference sequence). CDR3 length: 16 residues. V shed 1 base and J 1 base; nucleotides not matched to a gene: 6.

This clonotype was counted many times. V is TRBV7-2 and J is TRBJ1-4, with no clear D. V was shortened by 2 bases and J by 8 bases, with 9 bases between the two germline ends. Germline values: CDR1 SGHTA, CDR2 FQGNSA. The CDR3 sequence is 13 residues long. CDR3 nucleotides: TGTGCCAGCAGCTTACTAGTCCGGGAAAAACTGTTTTTT. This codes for CASSLLVREKLFF.

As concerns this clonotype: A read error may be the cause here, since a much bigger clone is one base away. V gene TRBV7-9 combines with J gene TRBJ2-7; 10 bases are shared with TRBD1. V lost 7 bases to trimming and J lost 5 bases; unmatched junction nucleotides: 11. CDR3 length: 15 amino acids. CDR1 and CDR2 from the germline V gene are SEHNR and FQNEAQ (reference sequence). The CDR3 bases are TGTGCCAGCACCGAATCCGGGACAGGGGTGAACGAGCAGTACTTC. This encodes CASTESGTGVNEQYF. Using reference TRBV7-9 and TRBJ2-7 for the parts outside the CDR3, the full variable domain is DTGVSQNPRHKITKRGQNVTFRCDPISEHNRLYWYRQTLGQGPEFLTYFQNEAQLEKSRLLSDRFSAERPKGSFSTLEIQRTEQGDSAMYLCASTESGTGVNEQYFGPGTRLTVT.

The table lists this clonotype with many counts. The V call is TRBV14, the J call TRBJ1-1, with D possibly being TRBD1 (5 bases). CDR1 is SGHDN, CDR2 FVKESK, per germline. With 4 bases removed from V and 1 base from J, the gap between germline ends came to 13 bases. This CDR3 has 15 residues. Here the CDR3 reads CASSLKTARNTEAFF. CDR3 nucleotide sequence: TGTGCCAGCAGCCTTAAGACAGCGCGGAACACTGAAGCTTTCTTT.

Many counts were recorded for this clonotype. The CDR3 reads CSASGTGGSENTGELFF. CDR3 bases: TGCAGTGCTAGCGGGACAGGGGGCAGTGAGAACACCGGGGAGCTGTTTTTT. The genes are TRBV20-1 and TRBJ2-2; 12 bases match TRBD1. V was pared by 3 bases and J by 1 base, with 6 bases of the junction left unmatched. Germline-derived CDR1 and CDR2 are DFQATT and SNEGSKA (reference sequence). CDR3 length: 17 amino acids.

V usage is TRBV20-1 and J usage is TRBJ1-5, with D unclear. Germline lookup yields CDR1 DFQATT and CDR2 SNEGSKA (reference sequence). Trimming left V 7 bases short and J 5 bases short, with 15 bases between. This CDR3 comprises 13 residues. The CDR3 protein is CSGAHRVDQPQHF. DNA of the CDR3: TGCAGTGGCGCCCATCGGGTCGATCAGCCCCAGCATTTT.

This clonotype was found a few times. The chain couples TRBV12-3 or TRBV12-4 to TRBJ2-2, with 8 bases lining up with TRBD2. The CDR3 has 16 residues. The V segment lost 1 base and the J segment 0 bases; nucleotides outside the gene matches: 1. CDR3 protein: CASSLGSGANTGELFF. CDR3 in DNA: TGTGCCAGCAGTTTAGGTAGCGGGGCGAACACCGGGGAGCTGTTTTTT.

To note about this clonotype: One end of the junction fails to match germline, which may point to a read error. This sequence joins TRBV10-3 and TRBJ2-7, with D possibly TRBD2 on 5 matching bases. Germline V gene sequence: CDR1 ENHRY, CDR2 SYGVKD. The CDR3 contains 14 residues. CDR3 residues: CASSYRGQDYEQYF. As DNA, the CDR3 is TGTGCCAGCAGTTACCGGGGTCAGGACTACGAGCAGTACTTC.

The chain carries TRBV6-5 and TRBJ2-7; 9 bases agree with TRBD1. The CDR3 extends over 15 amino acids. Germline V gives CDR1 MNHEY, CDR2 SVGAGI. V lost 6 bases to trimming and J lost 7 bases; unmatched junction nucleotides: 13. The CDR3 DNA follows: TGTGCCAGCAGCCCTACCAAACAGGGGGCGATTGAGCAGTACTTC. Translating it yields CASSPTKQGAIEQYF.

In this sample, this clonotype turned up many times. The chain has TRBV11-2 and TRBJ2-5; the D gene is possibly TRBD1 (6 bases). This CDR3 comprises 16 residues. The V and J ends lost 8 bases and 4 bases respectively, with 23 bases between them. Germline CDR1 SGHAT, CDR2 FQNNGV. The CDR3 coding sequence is TGTGCCAGCTGCCAAGCACCCAGGGGTTTAGGAGAGACCCAGTACTTC. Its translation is CASCQAPRGLGETQYF.

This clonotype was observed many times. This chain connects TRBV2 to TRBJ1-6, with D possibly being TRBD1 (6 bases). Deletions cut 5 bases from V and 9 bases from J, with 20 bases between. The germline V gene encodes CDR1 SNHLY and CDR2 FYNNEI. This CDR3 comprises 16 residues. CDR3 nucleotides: TGTGCCAGCAGTAGGAAACGGGACACTTTTACTTCACCCCTCCACTTT. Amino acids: CASSRKRDTFTSPLHF.

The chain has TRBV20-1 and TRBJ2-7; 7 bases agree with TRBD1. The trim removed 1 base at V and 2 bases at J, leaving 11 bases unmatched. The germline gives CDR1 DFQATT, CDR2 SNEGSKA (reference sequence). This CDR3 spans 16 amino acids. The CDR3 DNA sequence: TGCAGTGCTAGAGTGGTTAAGACAGGGTCGACCTACGAGCAGTACTTC. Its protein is CSARVVKTGSTYEQYF.

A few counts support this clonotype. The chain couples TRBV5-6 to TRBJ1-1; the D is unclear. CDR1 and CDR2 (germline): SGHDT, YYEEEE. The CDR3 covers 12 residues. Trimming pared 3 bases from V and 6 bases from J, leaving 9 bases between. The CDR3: CASSSIFSEAFF. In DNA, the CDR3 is TGTGCCAGCAGCTCCATATTTTCTGAAGCTTTCTTT.

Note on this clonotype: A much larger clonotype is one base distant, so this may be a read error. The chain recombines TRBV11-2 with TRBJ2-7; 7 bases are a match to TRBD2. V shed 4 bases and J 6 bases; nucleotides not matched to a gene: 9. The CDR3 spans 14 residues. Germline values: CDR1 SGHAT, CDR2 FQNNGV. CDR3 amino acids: CASSSTSSPGEQYF. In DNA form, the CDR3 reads TGTGCCAGCAGCTCGACTAGCTCCCCGGGCGAGCAGTACTTC.

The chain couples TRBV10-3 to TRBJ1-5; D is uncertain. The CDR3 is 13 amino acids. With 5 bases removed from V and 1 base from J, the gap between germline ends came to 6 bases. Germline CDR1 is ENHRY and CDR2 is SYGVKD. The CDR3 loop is CAISPRSNQPQHF. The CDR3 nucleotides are TGTGCCATCAGTCCCAGAAGCAATCAGCCCCAGCATTTT.

CDR3 region: CSARDGQGRVTEAFF. In DNA form, the CDR3 reads TGCAGTGCTAGAGACGGACAGGGTCGGGTCACTGAAGCTTTCTTT. The gene calls are TRBV20-1 and TRBJ1-1; TRBD1 matches 8 bases. The length of the CDR3 is 15 residues. The J segment lost 4 bases and the V segment lost 0 bases, leaving 7 bases of the junction unmatched. CDR1 is DFQATT and CDR2 is SNEGSKA in the germline V gene (reference sequence).

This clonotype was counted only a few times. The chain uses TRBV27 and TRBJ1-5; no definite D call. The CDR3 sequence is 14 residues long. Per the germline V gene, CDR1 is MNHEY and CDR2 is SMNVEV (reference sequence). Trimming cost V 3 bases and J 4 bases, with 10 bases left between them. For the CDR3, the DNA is TGTGCCAGCAGTTTGCACCTCGGGAATCAGCCCCAGCATTTT. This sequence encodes CASSLHLGNQPQHF.

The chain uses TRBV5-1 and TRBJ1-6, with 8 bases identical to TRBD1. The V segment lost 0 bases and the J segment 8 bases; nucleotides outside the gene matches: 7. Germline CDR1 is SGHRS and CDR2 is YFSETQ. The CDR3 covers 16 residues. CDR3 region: CASSLVWTGSDSPLHF. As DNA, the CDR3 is TGCGCCAGCAGCTTGGTCTGGACAGGGTCAGATTCACCCCTCCACTTT.

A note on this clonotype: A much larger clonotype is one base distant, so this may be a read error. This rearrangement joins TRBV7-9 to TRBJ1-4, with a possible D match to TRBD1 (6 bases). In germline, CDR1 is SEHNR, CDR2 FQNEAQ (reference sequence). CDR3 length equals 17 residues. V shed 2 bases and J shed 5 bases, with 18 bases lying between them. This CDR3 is CASSLKSIRGHNEKLFF. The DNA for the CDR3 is TGTGCCAGCAGCTTAAAATCGATCAGGGGCCACAATGAAAAACTGTTTTTT.

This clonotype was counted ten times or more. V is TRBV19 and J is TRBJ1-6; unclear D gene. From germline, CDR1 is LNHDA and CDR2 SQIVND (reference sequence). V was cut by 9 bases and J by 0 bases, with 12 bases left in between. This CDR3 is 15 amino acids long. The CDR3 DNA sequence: TGTGCCAGCGGAACACTTAGCTCCTATAATTCACCCCTCCACTTT. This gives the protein CASGTLSSYNSPLHF.

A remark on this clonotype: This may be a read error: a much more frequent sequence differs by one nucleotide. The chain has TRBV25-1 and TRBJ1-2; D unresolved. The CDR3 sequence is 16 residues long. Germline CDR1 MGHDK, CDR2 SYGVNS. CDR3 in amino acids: CASNEFVGNSKGGYTF. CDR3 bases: TGTGCCAGCAATGAATTCGTCGGGAACTCTAAGGGAGGCTACACCTTC.